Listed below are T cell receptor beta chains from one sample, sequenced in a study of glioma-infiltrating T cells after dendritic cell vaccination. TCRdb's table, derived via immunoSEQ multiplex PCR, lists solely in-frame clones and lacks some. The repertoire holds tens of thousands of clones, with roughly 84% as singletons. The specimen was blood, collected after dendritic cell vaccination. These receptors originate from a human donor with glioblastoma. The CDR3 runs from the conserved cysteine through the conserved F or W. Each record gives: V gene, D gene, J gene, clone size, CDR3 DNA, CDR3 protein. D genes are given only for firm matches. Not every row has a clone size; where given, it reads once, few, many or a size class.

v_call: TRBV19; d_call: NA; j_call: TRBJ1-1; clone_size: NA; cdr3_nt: TGTGCCAGTAGTATTTTCTCTGAAGCTTTCTTT; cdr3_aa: CASSIFSEAFF
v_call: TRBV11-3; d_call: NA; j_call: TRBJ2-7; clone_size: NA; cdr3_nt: TGTGCCAGCAGCTTACATGGGGGCGGCGAGCAGTACTTC; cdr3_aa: CASSLHGGGEQYF
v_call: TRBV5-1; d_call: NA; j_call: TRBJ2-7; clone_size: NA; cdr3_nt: TGCGCCAGCAGCTTGGGAGGGCCGCTAGCTTACGAGCAGTACTTC; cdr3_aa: CASSLGGPLAYEQYF
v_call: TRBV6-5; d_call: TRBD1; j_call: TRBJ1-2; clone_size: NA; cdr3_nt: TGTGCCAGCCGCCGGACAGGGCCTTATGGCTACACCTTC; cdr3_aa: CASRRTGPYGYTF
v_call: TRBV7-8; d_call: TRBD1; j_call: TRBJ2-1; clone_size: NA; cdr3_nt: TGTGCCAGCAGCTCCCGGTCGGGACAGTACAATGAGCAGTTCTTC; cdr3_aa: CASSSRSGQYNEQFF
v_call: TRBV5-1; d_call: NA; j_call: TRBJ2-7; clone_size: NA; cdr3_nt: TGCGCCAGCAGCTTGCTTCAGGGCTCCTACGAGCAGTACTTC; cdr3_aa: CASSLLQGSYEQYF
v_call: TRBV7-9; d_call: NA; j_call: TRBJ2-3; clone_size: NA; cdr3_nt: TGTGCCAGCAGCTTAAGCGAGCCCACAGATACGCAGTATTTT; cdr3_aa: CASSLSEPTDTQYF
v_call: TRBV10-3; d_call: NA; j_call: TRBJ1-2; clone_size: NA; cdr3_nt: TGTGCCATCAGTGAGTCCCGGGACAAGGGTGGGATAGGCTATGGCTACACCTTC; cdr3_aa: CAISESRDKGGIGYGYTF
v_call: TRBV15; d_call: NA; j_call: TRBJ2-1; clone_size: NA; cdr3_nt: TGTGCCACCAGCAGACCCCGAGGGGGCTACAATGAGCAGTTCTTC; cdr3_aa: CATSRPRGGYNEQFF
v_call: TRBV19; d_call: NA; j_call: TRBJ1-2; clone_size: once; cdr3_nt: TGTGCCAGTAGTCCGGGATTCTATGGCTACACCTTC; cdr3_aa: CASSPGFYGYTF
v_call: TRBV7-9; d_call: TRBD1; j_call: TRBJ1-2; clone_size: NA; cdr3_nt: TGTGCCAGCAGCTCCCAGACAGGGGGCGATGGCTACACCTTC; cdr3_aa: CASSSQTGGDGYTF
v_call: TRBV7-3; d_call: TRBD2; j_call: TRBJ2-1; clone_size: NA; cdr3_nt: TGTGCCAGCAGCCTCTTGGGGCGGGAGTCGCACAATGAGCAGTTCTTC; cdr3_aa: CASSLLGRESHNEQFF
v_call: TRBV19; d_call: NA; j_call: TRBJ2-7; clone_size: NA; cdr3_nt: TGTGCCAGTAGTTACGACACCTACGAGCAGTACTTC; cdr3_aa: CASSYDTYEQYF
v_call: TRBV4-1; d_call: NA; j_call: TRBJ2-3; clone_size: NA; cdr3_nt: TGCGCCAGCAGCCAAGAAGCCGAAGATACGCAGTATTTT; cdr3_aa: CASSQEAEDTQYF
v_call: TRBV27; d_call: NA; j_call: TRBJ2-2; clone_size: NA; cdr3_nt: TGTGCCAGCAGTTCACGGGGGATGAACACCGGGGAGCTGTTTTTT; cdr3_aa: CASSSRGMNTGELFF
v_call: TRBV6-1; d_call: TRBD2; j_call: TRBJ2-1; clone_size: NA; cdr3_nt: TGTGCCAGCAACCAGCGGGGGGTTGACAATGAGCAGTTCTTC; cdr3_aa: CASNQRGVDNEQFF
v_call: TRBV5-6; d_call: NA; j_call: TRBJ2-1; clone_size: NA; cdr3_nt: TGTGCCAGCAGCCGGGGACAACCCTACAATGAGCAGTTCTTC; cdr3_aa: CASSRGQPYNEQFF
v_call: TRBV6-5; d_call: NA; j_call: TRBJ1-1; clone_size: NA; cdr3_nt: TGTGCCAGCAGTTCAGGCTGGATGAACACTGAAGCTTTCTTT; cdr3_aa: CASSSGWMNTEAFF
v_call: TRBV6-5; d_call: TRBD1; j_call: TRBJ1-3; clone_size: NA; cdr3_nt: TGTGCCAGCAGTTTCACAGGGGCCTCTGGAAACACCATATATTTT; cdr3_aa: CASSFTGASGNTIYF
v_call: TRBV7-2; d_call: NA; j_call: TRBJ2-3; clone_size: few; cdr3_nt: TGTGCCAGCAGCTTAGGACAGTTCTTCACAGATACGCAGTATTTT; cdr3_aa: CASSLGQFFTDTQYF
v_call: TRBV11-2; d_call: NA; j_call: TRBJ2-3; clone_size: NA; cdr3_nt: TGTGCCAGCAGCCCAGCGAGGAGGTCCGATACGCAGTATTTT; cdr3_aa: CASSPARRSDTQYF
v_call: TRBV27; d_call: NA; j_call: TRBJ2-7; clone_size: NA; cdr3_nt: TGTGCCAGCAGGGGGGCCTCCTACGAGCAGTACTTC; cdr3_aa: CASRGASYEQYF
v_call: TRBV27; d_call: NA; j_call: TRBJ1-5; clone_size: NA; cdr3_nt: TGTGCCAGCAGTCTGCAAATGCTCGGGAGCAATCAGCCCCAGCATTTT; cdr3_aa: CASSLQMLGSNQPQHF
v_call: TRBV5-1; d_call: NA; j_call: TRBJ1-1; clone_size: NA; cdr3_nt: TGCGCCAGCAGCTTGGAACAGCTCAACACTGAAGCTTTCTTT; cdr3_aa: CASSLEQLNTEAFF
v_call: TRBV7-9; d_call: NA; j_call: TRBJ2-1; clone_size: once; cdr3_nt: TGTGCCAGCAGCATTAACCAGGGTACCAATGAGCAGTTCTTC; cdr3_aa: CASSINQGTNEQFF
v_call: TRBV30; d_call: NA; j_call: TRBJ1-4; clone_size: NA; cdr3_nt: TGTGCCTGGAGTGTACAGGGCAGTCATGAAAAACTGTTTTTT; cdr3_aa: CAWSVQGSHEKLFF
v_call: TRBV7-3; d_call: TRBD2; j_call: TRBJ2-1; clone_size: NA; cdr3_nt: TGTGCCAGCAGCTCTGTTGGGGGGGGCTCCTACAATGAGCAGTTCTTC; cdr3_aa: CASSSVGGGSYNEQFF
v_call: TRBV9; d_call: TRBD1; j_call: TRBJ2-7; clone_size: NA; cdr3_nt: TGTGCCAGCAGCGTGACAGGGCAGAGCGAGCAGTACTTC; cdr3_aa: CASSVTGQSEQYF
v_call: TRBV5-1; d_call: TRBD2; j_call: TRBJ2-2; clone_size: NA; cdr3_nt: TGCGCCAGCAGCTTGTGGACTAGCGGGGAGGGTACCGGGGAGCTGTTTTTT; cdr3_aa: CASSLWTSGEGTGELFF
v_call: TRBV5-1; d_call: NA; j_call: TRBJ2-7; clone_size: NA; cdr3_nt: TGCGCCAGCAGCTTGGATACTAGGGTCTCCTACGAGCAGTACTTC; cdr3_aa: CASSLDTRVSYEQYF
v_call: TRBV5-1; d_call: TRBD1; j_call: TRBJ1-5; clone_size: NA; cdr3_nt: TGCGCCAGCAGCTTGGGGACAGGGAATCAGCCCCAGCATTTT; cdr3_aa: CASSLGTGNQPQHF
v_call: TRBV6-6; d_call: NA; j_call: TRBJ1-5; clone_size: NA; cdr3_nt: TGTGCCAGCAGTCCCCAGCAGGGTAATCAGCCCCAGCATTTT; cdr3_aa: CASSPQQGNQPQHF
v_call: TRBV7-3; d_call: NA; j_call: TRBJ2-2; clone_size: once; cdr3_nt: TGTGCCAGCAGCCCGACTAGAACCGGGGAGCTGTTTTTT; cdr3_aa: CASSPTRTGELFF
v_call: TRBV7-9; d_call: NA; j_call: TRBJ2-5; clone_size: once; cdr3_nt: TGTGCCAGCAGCTTCCTGGACAGTAAGGGGACCCAGTACTTC; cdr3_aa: CASSFLDSKGTQYF
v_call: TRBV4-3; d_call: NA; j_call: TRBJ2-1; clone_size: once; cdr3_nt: TGCGCCAGCAGCCAAGATAATTGGTCTTCGTTGAGGGAGAGAACTACCGATGAGCAGTTCTTC; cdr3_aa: CASSQDNWSSLRERTTDEQFF
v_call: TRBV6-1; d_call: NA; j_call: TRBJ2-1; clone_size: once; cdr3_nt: TGTGCCAGCAGTGAAGAGGGAGCGACGAGCTCCTACAATGAGCAGTTCTTC; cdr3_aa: CASSEEGATSSYNEQFF
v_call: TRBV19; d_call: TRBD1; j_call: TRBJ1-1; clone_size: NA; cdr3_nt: TGTGCCAGTAGTCTCGGGACAGGGAACACTGAAGCTTTCTTT; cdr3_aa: CASSLGTGNTEAFF
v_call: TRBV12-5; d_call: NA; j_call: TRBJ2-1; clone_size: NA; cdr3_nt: TGTGCTAGTGGTTCCCCAAGCGAGTCCTACAATGAGCAGTTCTTC; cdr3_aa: CASGSPSESYNEQFF
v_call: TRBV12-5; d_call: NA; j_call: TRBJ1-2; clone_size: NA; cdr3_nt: TGTGCTAGTGCTCCCCCTGGGGGAGGCTATGGCTACACCTTC; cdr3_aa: CASAPPGGGYGYTF
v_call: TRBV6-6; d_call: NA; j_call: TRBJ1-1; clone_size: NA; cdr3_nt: TGTGCCAGCAGTTACTCCGGAGGGCATGAAGCTTTCTTT; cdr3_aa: CASSYSGGHEAFF
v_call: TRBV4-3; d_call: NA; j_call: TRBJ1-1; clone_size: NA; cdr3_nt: TGCGCCAGCGGAACAGGGATGGGCACTGAAGCTTTCTTT; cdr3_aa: CASGTGMGTEAFF
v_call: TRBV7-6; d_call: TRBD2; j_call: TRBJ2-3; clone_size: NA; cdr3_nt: TGTGCCAGCAGCCATCAGGTGGACGGGAGGGCCACTACAGATACGCAGTATTTT; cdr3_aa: CASSHQVDGRATTDTQYF
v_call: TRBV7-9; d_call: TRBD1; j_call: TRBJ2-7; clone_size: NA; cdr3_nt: TGTGCCAGCAGCTCCCAGGGACAGGACCTCTACGAGCAGTACTTC; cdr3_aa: CASSSQGQDLYEQYF
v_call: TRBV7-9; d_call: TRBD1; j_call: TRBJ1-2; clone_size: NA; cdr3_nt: TGTGCCAGCAGTCCTACAGGGGGCAGGGGCTACACCTTC; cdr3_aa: CASSPTGGRGYTF
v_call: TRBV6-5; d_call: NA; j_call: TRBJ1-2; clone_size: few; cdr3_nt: TGTGCCAGCAGCCGAGACGGACTAAACTATGGCTACACCTTC; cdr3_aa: CASSRDGLNYGYTF
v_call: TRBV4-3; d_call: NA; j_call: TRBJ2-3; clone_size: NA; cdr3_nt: TGCGCCAGCAGCCAAGATCTCCGCACAGATACGCAGTATTTT; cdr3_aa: CASSQDLRTDTQYF
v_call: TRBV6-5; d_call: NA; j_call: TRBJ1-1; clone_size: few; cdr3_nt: TGTGCCAGCAGTTCCGGGAACACTGAAGCTTTCTTT; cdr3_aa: CASSSGNTEAFF
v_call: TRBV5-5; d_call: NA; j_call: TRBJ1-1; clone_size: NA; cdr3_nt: TGTGCCAGCAGCTTGGACTCCAGGAGGGCTGAAGCTTTCTTT; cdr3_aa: CASSLDSRRAEAFF
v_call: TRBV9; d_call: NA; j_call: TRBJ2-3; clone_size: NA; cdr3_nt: TGTGCCAGCAGCGTAGTAGGGGTCTCTGATACGCAGTATTTT; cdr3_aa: CASSVVGVSDTQYF
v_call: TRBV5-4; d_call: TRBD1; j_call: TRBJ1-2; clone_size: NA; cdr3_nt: TGTGCCAGCAGCCCTAACAGGGGAAACTATGGCTACACCTTC; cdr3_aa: CASSPNRGNYGYTF
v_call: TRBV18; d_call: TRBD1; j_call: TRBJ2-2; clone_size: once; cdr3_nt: TGTGCCAGCTCACCTCTGGGCACAGGGGACACCGGGGAGCTGTTTTTT; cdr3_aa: CASSPLGTGDTGELFF
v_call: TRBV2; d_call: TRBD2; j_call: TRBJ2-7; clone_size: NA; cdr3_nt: TGTGCCGGAGGGCTAGCGGGAGCCTACGAGCAGTACTTC; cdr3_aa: CAGGLAGAYEQYF
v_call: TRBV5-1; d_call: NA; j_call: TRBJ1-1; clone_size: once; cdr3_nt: TGCGCCAGCAGCCTGGGTGCGGGAGGTTCTTTCTTT; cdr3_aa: CASSLGAGGSFF